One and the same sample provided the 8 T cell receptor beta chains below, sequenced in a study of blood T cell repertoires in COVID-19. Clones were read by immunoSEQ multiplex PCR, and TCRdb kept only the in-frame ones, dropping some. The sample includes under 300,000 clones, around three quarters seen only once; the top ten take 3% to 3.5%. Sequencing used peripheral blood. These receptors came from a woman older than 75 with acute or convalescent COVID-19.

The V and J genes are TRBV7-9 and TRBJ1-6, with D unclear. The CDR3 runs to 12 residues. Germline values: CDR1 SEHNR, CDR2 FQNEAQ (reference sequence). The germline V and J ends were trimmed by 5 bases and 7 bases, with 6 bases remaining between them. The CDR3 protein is CASSPQNSPLHF. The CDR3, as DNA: TGTGCCAGCAGCCCCCAAAATTCACCCCTCCACTTT.

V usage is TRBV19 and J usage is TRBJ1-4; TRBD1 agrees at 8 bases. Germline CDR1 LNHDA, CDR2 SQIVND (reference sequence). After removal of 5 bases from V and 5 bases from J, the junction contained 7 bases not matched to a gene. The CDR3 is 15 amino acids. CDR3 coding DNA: TGTGCCAGTAGTCGCCCCGACAGGGGCAATGAAAAACTGTTTTTT. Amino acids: CASSRPDRGNEKLFF.

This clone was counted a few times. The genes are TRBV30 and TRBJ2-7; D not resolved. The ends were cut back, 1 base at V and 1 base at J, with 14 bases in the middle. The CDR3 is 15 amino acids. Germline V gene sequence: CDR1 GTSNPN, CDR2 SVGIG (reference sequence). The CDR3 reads CAWSGRRGSSYEQYF. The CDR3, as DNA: TGTGCCTGGAGTGGCCGCCGCGGCAGTTCCTACGAGCAGTACTTC.

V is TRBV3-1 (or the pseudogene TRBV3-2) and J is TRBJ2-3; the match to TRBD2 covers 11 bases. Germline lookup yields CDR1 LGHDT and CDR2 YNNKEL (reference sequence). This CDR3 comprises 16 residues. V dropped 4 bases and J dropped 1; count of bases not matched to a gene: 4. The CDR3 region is CASSRLAGGRTDTQYF. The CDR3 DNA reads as TGTGCCAGCAGCCGGTTAGCGGGAGGGCGCACAGATACGCAGTATTTT.

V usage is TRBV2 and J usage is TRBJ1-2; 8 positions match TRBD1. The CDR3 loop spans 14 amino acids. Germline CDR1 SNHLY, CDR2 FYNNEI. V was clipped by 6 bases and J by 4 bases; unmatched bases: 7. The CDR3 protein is CASSLQGVPYGYTF. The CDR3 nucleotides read TGTGCCAGCAGCCTACAGGGGGTCCCCTATGGCTACACCTTC.

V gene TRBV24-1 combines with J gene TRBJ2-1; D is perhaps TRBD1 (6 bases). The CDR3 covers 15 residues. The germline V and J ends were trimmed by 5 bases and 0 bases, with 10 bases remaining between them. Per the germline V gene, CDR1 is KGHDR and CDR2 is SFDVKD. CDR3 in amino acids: CATSASGVSYNEQFF. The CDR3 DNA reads TGTGCCACCAGTGCCTCAGGGGTCTCCTACAATGAGCAGTTCTTC.

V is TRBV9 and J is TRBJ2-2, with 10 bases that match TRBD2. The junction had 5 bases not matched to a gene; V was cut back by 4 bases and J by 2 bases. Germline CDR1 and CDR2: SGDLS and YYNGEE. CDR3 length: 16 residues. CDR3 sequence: CASSSGTSVNTGELFF. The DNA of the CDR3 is TGTGCCAGCAGCTCCGGGACTAGCGTTAACACCGGGGAGCTGTTTTTT.

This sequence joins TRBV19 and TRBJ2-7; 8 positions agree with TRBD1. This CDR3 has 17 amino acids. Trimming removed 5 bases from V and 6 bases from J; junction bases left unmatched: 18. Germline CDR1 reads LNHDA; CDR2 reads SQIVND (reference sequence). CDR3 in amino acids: CASSLSLTSGTGSEQYF. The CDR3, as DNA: TGTGCCAGTAGTCTAAGCCTCACCTCCGGGACAGGAAGCGAGCAGTACTTC.